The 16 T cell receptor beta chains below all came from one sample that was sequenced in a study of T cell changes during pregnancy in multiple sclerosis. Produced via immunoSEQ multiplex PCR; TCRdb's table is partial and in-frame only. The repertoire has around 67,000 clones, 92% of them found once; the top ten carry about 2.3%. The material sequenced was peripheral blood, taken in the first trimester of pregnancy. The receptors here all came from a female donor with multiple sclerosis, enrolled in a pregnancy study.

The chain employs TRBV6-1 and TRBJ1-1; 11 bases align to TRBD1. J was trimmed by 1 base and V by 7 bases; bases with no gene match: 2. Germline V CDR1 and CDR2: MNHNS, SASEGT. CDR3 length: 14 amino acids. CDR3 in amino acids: CASIGTGGNTEAFF. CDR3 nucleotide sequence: TGTGCCAGCATCGGGACAGGGGGGAACACTGAAGCTTTCTTT.

The chain's CDR3 is CASSVGLLAGVSDTQYF. The CDR3 nucleotides are TGTGCCAGCAGCGTGGGTTTACTAGCGGGAGTTTCAGATACGCAGTATTTT. V gene TRBV9 combines with J gene TRBJ2-3; 11 bases align to TRBD2. With V trimmed by 2 bases and J by 4 bases, 9 bases remained unmatched. CDR1 is SGDLS and CDR2 is YYNGEE in the germline V gene. CDR3 length equals 17 residues.

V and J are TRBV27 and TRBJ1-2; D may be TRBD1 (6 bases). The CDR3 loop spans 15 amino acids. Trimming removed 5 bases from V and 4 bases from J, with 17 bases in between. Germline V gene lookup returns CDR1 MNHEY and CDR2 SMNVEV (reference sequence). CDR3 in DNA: TGTGCCAGCAGTCCCCGGACAGCCCCAGTCTATGGCTACACCTTC. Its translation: CASSPRTAPVYGYTF.

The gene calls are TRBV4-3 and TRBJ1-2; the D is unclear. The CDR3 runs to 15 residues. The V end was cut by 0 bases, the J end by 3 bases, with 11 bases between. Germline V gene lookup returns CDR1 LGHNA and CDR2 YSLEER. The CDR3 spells CASSQEEGNYYGYTF. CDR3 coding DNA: TGCGCCAGCAGCCAAGAGGAGGGAAACTACTATGGCTACACCTTC.

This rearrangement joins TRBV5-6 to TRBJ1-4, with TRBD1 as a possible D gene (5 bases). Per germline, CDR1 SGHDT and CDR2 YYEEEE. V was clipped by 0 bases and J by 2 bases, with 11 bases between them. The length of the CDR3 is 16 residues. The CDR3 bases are TGTGCCAGCAGCTTGGTGTCGGCAGGGACTAATGAAAAACTGTTTTTT. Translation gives CASSLVSAGTNEKLFF.

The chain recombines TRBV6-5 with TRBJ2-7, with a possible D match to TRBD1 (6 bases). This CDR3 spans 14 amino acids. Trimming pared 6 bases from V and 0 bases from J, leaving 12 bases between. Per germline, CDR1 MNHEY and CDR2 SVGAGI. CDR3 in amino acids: CASSRDRISYEQYF. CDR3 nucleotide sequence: TGTGCCAGCAGCCGAGACAGGATCTCCTACGAGCAGTACTTC.

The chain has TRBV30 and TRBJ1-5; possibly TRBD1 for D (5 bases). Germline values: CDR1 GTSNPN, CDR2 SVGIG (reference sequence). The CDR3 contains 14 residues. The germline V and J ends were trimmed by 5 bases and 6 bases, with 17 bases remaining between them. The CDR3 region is CAWALAGGGQPQHF. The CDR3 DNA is TGTGCCTGGGCCCTGGCGGGCGGGGGTCAGCCCCAGCATTTT.

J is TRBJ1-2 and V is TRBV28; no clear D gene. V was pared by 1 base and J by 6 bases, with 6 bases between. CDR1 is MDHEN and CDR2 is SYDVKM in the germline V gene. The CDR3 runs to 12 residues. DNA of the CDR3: TGTGCCAGCAGTTTATTTCCGGATGGCTACACCTTC. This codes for CASSLFPDGYTF.

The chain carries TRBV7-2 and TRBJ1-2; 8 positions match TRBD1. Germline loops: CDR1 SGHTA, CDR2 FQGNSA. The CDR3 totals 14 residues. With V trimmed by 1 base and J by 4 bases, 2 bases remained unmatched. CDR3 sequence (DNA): TGTGCCAGCAGCTTAGTCGGACAGGGCTATGGCTACACCTTC. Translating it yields CASSLVGQGYGYTF.

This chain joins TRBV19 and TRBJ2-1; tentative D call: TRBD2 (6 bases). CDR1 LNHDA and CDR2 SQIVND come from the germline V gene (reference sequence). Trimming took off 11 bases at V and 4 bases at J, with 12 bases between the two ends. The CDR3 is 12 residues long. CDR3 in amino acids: CAPGERYNEQFF. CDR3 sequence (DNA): TGTGCCCCGGGGGAACGTTACAATGAGCAGTTCTTC.

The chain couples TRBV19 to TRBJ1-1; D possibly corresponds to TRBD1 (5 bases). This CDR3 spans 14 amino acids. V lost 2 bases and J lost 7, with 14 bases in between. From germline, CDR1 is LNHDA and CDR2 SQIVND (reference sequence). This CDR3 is CASSILTGVSEAFF. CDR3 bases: TGTGCCAGTAGTATACTTACAGGCGTGAGTGAAGCTTTCTTT.

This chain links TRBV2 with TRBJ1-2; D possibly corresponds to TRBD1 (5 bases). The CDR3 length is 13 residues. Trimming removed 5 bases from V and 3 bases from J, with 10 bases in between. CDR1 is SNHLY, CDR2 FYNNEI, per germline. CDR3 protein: CASSFDSYYGYTF. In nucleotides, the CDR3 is TGTGCCAGCAGTTTCGACAGCTACTATGGCTACACCTTC.

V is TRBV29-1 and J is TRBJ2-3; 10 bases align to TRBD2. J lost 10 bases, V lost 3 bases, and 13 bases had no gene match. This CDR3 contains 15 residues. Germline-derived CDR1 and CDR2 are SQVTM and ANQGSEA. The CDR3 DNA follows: TGCAGCGTTGAGGTAGCTAGCGGGAGTCCCGGCCCGCAGTATTTT. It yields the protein CSVEVASGSPGPQYF.

The CDR3 loop reads CASSPHMGLADNEQFF. CDR3 DNA sequence: TGTGCCAGCAGTCCTCATATGGGACTAGCGGACAATGAGCAGTTCTTC. The chain couples TRBV28 to TRBJ2-1, with 11 positions matching TRBD2. Per germline, CDR1 MDHEN and CDR2 SYDVKM. The CDR3 sequence is 16 residues long. V dropped 5 bases and J dropped 5; count of bases not matched to a gene: 8.

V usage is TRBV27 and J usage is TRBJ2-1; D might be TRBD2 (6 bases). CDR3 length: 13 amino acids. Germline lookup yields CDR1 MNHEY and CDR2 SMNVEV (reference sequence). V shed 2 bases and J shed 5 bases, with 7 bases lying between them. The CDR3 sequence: CASSLIADNEQFF. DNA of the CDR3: TGTGCCAGCAGTTTAATAGCGGACAATGAGCAGTTCTTC.

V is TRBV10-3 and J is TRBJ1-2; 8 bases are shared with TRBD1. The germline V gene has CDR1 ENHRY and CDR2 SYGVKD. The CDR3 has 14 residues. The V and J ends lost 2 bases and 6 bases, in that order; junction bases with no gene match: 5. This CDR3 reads CAISEDRGIDGYTF. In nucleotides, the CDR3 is TGTGCCATCAGTGAGGACAGGGGTATCGATGGCTACACCTTC.